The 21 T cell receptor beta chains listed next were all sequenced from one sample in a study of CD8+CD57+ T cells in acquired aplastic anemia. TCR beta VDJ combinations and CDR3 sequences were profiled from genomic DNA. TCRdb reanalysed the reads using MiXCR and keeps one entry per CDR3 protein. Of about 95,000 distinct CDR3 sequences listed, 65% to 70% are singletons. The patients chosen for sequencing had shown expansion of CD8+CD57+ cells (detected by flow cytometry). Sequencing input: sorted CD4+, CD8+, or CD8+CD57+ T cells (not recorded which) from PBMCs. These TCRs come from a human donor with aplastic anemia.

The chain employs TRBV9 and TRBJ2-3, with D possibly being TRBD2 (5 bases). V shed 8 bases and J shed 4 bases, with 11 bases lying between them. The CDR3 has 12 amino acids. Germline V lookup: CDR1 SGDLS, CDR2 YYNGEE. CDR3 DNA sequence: TGTGCCAGTGCGAAGAGGGCAGATACGCAGTATTTT. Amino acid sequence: CASAKRADTQYF.

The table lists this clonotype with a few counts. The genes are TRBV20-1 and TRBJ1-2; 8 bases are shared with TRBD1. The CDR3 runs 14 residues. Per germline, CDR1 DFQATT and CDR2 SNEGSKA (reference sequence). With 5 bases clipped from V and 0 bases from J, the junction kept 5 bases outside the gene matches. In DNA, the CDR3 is TGCAGTGCTCTGGGACAGGCGACTAACTATGGCTACACCTTC. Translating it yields CSALGQATNYGYTF.

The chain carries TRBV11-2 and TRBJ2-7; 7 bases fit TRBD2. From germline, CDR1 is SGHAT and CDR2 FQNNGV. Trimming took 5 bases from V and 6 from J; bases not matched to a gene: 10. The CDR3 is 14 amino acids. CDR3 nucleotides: TGTGCCAGCAGCCCGCCTGCGGGAGAACGCGAGCAGTACTTC. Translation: CASSPPAGEREQYF.

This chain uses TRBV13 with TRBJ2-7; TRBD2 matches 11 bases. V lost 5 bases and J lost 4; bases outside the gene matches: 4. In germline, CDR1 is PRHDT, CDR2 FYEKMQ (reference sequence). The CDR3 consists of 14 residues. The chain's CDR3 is CASSLGTSGYEQYF. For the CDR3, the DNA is TGTGCCAGCAGCCTGGGGACTAGCGGATACGAGCAGTACTTC.

Written as DNA, the CDR3 is TGTGCCAGCAGCCAGAACACTGAAGCTTTCTTT. This translates into CASSQNTEAFF. The chain uses TRBV7-8 and TRBJ1-1; no clear D. Germline CDR1 is SGHVS and CDR2 is FQNEAQ. V was cut by 5 bases and J by 1 base, with 2 bases left in between. The CDR3 loop spans 11 amino acids.

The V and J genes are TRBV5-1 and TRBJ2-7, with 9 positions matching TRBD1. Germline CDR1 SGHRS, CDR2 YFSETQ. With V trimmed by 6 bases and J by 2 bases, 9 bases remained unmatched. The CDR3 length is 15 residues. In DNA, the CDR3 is TGCGCCAGCACAGACCCCGGGACAGGGACCTACGAGCAGTACTTC. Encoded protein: CASTDPGTGTYEQYF. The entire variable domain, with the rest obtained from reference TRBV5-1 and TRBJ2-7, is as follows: KAGVTQTPRYLIKTRGQQVTLSCSPISGHRSVSWYQQTPGQGLQFLFEYFSETQRNKGNFPGRFSGRQFSNSRSEMNVSTLELGDSALYLCASTDPGTGTYEQYFGPGTRLTVT.

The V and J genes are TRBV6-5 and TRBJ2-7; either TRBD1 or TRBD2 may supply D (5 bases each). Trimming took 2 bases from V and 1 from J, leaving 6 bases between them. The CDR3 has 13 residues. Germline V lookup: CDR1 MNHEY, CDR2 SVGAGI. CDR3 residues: CASSYGGSYEQYF. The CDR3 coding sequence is TGTGCCAGCAGTTACGGGGGTTCCTACGAGCAGTACTTC.

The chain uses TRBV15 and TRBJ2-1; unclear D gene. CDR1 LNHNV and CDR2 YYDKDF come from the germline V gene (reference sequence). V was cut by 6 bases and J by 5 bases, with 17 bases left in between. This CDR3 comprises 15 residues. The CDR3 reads CATSTTLGSDNEQFF. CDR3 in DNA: TGTGCCACCAGTACGACTCTCGGTTCGGACAATGAGCAGTTCTTC.

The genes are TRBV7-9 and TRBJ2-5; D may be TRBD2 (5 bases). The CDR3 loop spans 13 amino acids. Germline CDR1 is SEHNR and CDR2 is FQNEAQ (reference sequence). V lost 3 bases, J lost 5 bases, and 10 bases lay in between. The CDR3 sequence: CASSFARGETQYF. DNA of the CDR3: TGTGCCAGCAGCTTCGCCCGAGGGGAGACCCAGTACTTC. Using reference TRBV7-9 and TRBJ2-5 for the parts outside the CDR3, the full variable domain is DTGVSQNPRHKITKRGQNVTFRCDPISEHNRLYWYRQTLGQGPEFLTYFQNEAQLEKSRLLSDRFSAERPKGSFSTLEIQRTEQGDSAMYLCASSFARGETQYFGPGTRLLVL.

CDR3 sequence: CSATGNLGGYTF. The CDR3 DNA follows: TGCAGTGCTACAGGGAATTTAGGGGGCTACACCTTC. The chain combines TRBV20-1 with TRBJ1-2, with a tentative D call TRBD1 (5 bases). In germline, CDR1 is DFQATT, CDR2 SNEGSKA (reference sequence). Deletions cut 4 bases from V and 8 bases from J, with 14 bases between. This CDR3 spans 12 amino acids.

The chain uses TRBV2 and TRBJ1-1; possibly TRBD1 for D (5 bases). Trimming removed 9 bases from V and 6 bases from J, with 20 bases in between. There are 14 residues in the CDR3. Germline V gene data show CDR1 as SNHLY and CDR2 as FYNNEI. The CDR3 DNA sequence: TGTGCCAGTAAGGGGCGAGACTCGGTCTCTGAAGCTTTCTTT. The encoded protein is CASKGRDSVSEAFF.

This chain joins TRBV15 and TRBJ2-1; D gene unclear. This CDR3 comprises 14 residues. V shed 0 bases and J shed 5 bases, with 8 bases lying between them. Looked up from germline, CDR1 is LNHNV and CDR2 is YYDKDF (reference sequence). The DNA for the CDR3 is TGTGCCACCAGCAGAGATCAGGCAAACAATGAGCAGTTCTTC. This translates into CATSRDQANNEQFF.

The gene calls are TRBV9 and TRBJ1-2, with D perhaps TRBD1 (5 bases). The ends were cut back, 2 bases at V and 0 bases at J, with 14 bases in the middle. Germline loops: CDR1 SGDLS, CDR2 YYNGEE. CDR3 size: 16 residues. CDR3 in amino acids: CASSVNQGPANYGYTF. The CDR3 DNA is TGTGCCAGCAGCGTGAATCAGGGACCAGCTAACTATGGCTACACCTTC. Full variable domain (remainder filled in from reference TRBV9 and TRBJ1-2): DSGVTQTPKHLITATGQRVTLRCSPRSGDLSVYWYQQSLDQGLQFLIQYYNGEERAKGNILERFSAQQFPDLHSELNLSSLELGDSALYFCASSVNQGPANYGYTFGSGTRLTVV.

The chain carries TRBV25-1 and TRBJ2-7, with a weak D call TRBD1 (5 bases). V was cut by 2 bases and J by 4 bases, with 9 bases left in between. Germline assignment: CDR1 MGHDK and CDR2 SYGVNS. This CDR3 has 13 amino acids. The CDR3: CASSERGRYEQYF. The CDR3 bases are TGTGCCAGCAGTGAAAGGGGTAGGTACGAGCAGTACTTC.

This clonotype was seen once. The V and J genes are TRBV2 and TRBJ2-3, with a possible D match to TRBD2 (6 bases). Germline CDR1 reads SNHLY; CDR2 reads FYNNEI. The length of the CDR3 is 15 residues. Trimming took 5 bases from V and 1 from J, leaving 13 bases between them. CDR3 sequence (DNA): TGTGCCAGCAGTTACGGCGGGGTAGGCACAGATACGCAGTATTTT. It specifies CASSYGGVGTDTQYF.

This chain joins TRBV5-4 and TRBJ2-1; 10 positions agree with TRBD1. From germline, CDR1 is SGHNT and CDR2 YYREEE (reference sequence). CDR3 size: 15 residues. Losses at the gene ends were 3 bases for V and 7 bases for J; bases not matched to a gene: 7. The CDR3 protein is CASSWAGTGANEQFF. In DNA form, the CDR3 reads TGTGCCAGCAGCTGGGCCGGGACAGGGGCGAATGAGCAGTTCTTC. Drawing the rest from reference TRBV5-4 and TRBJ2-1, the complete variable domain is ETGVTQSPTHLIKTRGQQVTLRCSSQSGHNTVSWYQQALGQGPQFIFQYYREEENGRGNFPPRFSGLQFPNYSSELNVNALELDDSALYLCASSWAGTGANEQFFGPGTRLTVL.

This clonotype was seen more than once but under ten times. The CDR3 loop reads CASSRGETQYF. The CDR3, as DNA: TGTGCCAGCAGTCGCGGAGAGACCCAGTACTTC. V usage is TRBV7-9 and J usage is TRBJ2-5; D not certain. Trimming pared 6 bases from V and 4 bases from J, leaving 6 bases between. Germline-derived CDR1 and CDR2 are SEHNR and FQNEAQ (reference sequence). The CDR3 is made up of 11 amino acids.

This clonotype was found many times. CDR3 residues: CASSASGTSGGAVTDTQYF. CDR3 sequence (DNA): TGTGCCAGCAGCGCATCCGGGACTAGCGGGGGGGCCGTCACGGATACGCAGTATTTT. The chain recombines TRBV13 with TRBJ2-3; 16 bases fit TRBD2. The CDR3 length is 19 residues. The V gene end was trimmed by 5 bases and the J gene end by 6 bases; junction bases not matched to a gene: 14. Germline CDR1 PRHDT, CDR2 FYEKMQ (reference sequence).

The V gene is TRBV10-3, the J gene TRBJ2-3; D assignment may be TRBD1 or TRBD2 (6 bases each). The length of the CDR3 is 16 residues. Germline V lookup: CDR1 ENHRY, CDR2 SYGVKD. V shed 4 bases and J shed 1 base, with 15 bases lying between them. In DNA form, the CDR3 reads TGTGCCATCAGTGGGGACTTACAGGGTCGCACAGATACGCAGTATTTT. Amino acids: CAISGDLQGRTDTQYF.

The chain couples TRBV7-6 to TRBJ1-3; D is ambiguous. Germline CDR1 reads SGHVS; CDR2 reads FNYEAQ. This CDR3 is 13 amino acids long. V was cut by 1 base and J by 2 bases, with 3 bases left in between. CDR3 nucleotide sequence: TGTGCCAGCAGCTTAGGAGCTGGAAACACCATATATTTT. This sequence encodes CASSLGAGNTIYF.

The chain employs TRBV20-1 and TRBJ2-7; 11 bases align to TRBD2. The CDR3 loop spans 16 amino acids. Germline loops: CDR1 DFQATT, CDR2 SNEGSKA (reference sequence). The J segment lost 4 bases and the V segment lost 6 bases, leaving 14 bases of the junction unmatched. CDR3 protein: CSATSTGLAGAYEQYF. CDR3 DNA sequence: TGCAGTGCCACCAGCACCGGACTAGCGGGCGCATACGAGCAGTACTTC.